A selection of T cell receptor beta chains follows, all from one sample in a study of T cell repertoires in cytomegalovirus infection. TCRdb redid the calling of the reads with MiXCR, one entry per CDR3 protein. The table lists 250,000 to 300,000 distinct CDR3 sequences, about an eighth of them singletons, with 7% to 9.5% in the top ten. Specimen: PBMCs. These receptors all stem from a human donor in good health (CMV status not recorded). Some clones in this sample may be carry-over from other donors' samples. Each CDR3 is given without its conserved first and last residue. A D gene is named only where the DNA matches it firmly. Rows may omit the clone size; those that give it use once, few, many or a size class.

CDR3aa: ASSLVAGDTEAF
abundance: many
d_gene: NA
j_gene: TRBJ1-1
v_gene: TRBV7-6

CDR3aa: ASSRQTSANTDTQY
abundance: many
d_gene: TRBD2
j_gene: TRBJ2-3
v_gene: TRBV7-2

CDR3aa: ASSPNTGQGSYEQY
abundance: many
d_gene: TRBD1
j_gene: TRBJ2-7
v_gene: TRBV12-3/TRBV12-4

CDR3aa: ASRGPRAGYNEQF
abundance: NA
d_gene: NA
j_gene: TRBJ2-1
v_gene: TRBV6-1

CDR3aa: ASSLGGQGLAQPQH
abundance: many
d_gene: TRBD1
j_gene: TRBJ1-5
v_gene: TRBV7-9

CDR3aa: SARDLRAGANVLT
abundance: many
d_gene: NA
j_gene: TRBJ2-6
v_gene: TRBV20-1

CDR3aa: ASSGTGYTDTQY
abundance: NA
d_gene: TRBD1
j_gene: TRBJ2-3
v_gene: TRBV7-9

CDR3aa: ASSLGSIGYGYT
abundance: many
d_gene: NA
j_gene: TRBJ1-2
v_gene: TRBV12-3/TRBV12-4

CDR3aa: ASSPSGAHEQY
abundance: many
d_gene: TRBD2
j_gene: TRBJ2-7
v_gene: TRBV7-3

CDR3aa: ASSLGGDGYT
abundance: many
d_gene: NA
j_gene: TRBJ1-2
v_gene: TRBV7-9

CDR3aa: ASSSLLPTEEQY
abundance: NA
d_gene: NA
j_gene: TRBJ2-7
v_gene: TRBV12-3/TRBV12-4

CDR3aa: ASSPPGRTGRNSPLH
abundance: few
d_gene: TRBD1
j_gene: TRBJ1-6
v_gene: TRBV18

CDR3aa: ASSGSMGGRELF
abundance: few
d_gene: NA
j_gene: TRBJ2-2
v_gene: TRBV11-2

CDR3aa: SARDRREGNTGELF
abundance: many
d_gene: TRBD2
j_gene: TRBJ2-2
v_gene: TRBV20-1

CDR3aa: ASKGQGPPDLSGYT
abundance: few
d_gene: TRBD1
j_gene: TRBJ1-2
v_gene: TRBV6-1

CDR3aa: ASSPREGGYQPQH
abundance: many
d_gene: NA
j_gene: TRBJ1-5
v_gene: TRBV12-3/TRBV12-4

CDR3aa: ASRPSRAARTYNEQF
abundance: many
d_gene: NA
j_gene: TRBJ2-1
v_gene: TRBV27

CDR3aa: ASSTDSSNTGELF
abundance: many
d_gene: NA
j_gene: TRBJ2-2
v_gene: TRBV6-1

CDR3aa: ASSLSFNEQF
abundance: few
d_gene: NA
j_gene: TRBJ2-1
v_gene: TRBV5-1

CDR3aa: ASSPKGAGGPEQF
abundance: many
d_gene: TRBD2
j_gene: TRBJ2-1
v_gene: TRBV7-2

CDR3aa: SARGTGTGAYGYT
abundance: NA
d_gene: TRBD1
j_gene: TRBJ1-2
v_gene: TRBV20-1

CDR3aa: ASSLRGNHNEQF
abundance: many
d_gene: NA
j_gene: TRBJ2-1
v_gene: TRBV11-1

CDR3aa: SARAWRSSRSREWF
abundance: many
d_gene: NA
j_gene: TRBJ2-1
v_gene: TRBV20-1

CDR3aa: ASNNVQGYTGELF
abundance: many
d_gene: NA
j_gene: TRBJ2-2
v_gene: TRBV7-9

CDR3aa: ASSPPGLSSYNEQF
abundance: few
d_gene: NA
j_gene: TRBJ2-1
v_gene: TRBV23-1

CDR3aa: ASTRRAGNTEAF
abundance: many
d_gene: NA
j_gene: TRBJ1-1
v_gene: TRBV7-9

CDR3aa: ASSNRTDHEQY
abundance: few
d_gene: NA
j_gene: TRBJ2-7
v_gene: TRBV5-4

CDR3aa: ASSSARDLNTEAF
abundance: few
d_gene: NA
j_gene: TRBJ1-1
v_gene: TRBV12-3/TRBV12-4

CDR3aa: ASTEGLAGGGLNEQF
abundance: few
d_gene: TRBD2
j_gene: TRBJ2-1
v_gene: TRBV6-8

CDR3aa: ASGPSGDTQY
abundance: many
d_gene: NA
j_gene: TRBJ2-3
v_gene: TRBV2

CDR3aa: ASRVAGVPDTQY
abundance: few
d_gene: TRBD2
j_gene: TRBJ2-3
v_gene: TRBV6-2/TRBV6-3

CDR3aa: SARDTWGDEQF
abundance: NA
d_gene: NA
j_gene: TRBJ2-1
v_gene: TRBV20-1

CDR3aa: ASSDSVLYEQY
abundance: NA
d_gene: NA
j_gene: TRBJ2-7
v_gene: TRBV10-2

CDR3aa: ASRPTGVSGNTIY
abundance: NA
d_gene: NA
j_gene: TRBJ1-3
v_gene: TRBV12-3/TRBV12-4

CDR3aa: ASSVRDGEAYEQY
abundance: many
d_gene: NA
j_gene: TRBJ2-7
v_gene: TRBV19

CDR3aa: SVAISGTGLYGYT
abundance: few
d_gene: TRBD1
j_gene: TRBJ1-2
v_gene: TRBV29-1

CDR3aa: ASSLDRGAQY
abundance: many
d_gene: TRBD1
j_gene: TRBJ2-3
v_gene: TRBV7-2

CDR3aa: ASSLGNSGANVLT
abundance: many
d_gene: NA
j_gene: TRBJ2-6
v_gene: TRBV7-8

CDR3aa: ATSALGLALGDEQF
abundance: NA
d_gene: TRBD2
j_gene: TRBJ2-1
v_gene: TRBV15

CDR3aa: ASSHTPVDRDRGNQPQH
abundance: few
d_gene: TRBD1
j_gene: TRBJ1-5
v_gene: TRBV6-2/TRBV6-3

CDR3aa: SARARGEQY
abundance: once
d_gene: NA
j_gene: TRBJ2-7
v_gene: TRBV20-1

CDR3aa: SVSTLGAYEQY
abundance: few
d_gene: NA
j_gene: TRBJ2-7
v_gene: TRBV29-1

CDR3aa: ASSLITDTQY
abundance: many
d_gene: NA
j_gene: TRBJ2-3
v_gene: TRBV7-8

CDR3aa: ASSPGVAGTDTQY
abundance: NA
d_gene: TRBD2
j_gene: TRBJ2-3
v_gene: TRBV7-2

CDR3aa: ASSSWVAATYNEQF
abundance: many
d_gene: NA
j_gene: TRBJ2-1
v_gene: TRBV27

CDR3aa: ASSLYAGLAIQETQY
abundance: many
d_gene: TRBD2
j_gene: TRBJ2-5
v_gene: TRBV7-3

CDR3aa: ASPGEPPAFTREQY
abundance: NA
d_gene: NA
j_gene: TRBJ2-7
v_gene: TRBV5-1

CDR3aa: SVGRRRDEAF
abundance: NA
d_gene: NA
j_gene: TRBJ1-1
v_gene: TRBV29-1

CDR3aa: ASSQDQGLPQH
abundance: few
d_gene: NA
j_gene: TRBJ1-5
v_gene: TRBV3-1

CDR3aa: ASSPEVYNEQF
abundance: few
d_gene: NA
j_gene: TRBJ2-1
v_gene: TRBV14

CDR3aa: ASSYRVGFTGELF
abundance: few
d_gene: NA
j_gene: TRBJ2-2
v_gene: TRBV6-5

CDR3aa: AISEAAGRNQPQH
abundance: many
d_gene: NA
j_gene: TRBJ1-5
v_gene: TRBV10-3

CDR3aa: SGDRVNTEAF
abundance: NA
d_gene: TRBD1
j_gene: TRBJ1-1
v_gene: TRBV29-1